This TCR beta chain was identified during a study of blood T cell repertoires in COVID-19. Study summary: The study drew acute and convalescent COVID-19 samples from the United States, Italy and Spain.

The CDR3 is 15 residues long. Germline V lookup: CDR1 SGHNT, CDR2 YYREEE (reference sequence). Trimming took 4 bases from V and 6 from J; bases not matched to a gene: 8. The protocol was immunoSEQ multiplex PCR, while the TCRdb copy is restricted to in-frame clones and leaves out a portion. Of approximately 200,000 clones in the sample, about four fifths were seen once. Input material: peripheral blood. The chain is built from TRBV5-4 and TRBJ1-3; 9 bases agree with TRBD1. The clonotype was recovered from a woman aged 40 to 50 with COVID-19, enrolled during active disease. The CDR3 protein is CASSRRDRGTNTIYF. The CDR3 nucleotides are TGTGCCAGCAGCCGCCGAGACAGGGGGACAAACACCATATATTTT. The variable domain in full, completed from reference TRBV5-4 and TRBJ1-3, reads ETGVTQSPTHLIKTRGQQVTLRCSSQSGHNTVSWYQQALGQGPQFIFQYYREEENGRGNFPPRFSGLQFPNYSSELNVNALELDDSALYLCASSRRDRGTNTIYFGEGSWLTVV.